This passage covers 9 T cell receptor beta chains from one sample sequenced in a study of tissue T cells after allogeneic stem cell transplantation. Some clones are missing from TCRdb's copy, which holds only in-frame ones; the method was immunoSEQ multiplex PCR. This table has approximately 45,000 clones, about three quarters appearing once. The sequenced sample consisted of sorted cells pooled from one or two spleens. Receptors originate from a pool of C57BL/6 mice in good health.

Of note for this clone: All gene names here are mouse names. The CDR3 end lies 1 residue beyond the end of the read and is filled in from the germline J gene. This rearrangement joins TRBV13-1 to TRBJ1-1; D might be TRBD1 (6 bases). Germline CDR1 reads NSHNY; CDR2 reads SYGAGN. The CDR3 is made up of 13 amino acids. V lost 7 bases and J 5 bases, leaving 15 bases between the germline ends. The CDR3 DNA, read in part, is TGTGCCAGCGTGGCGGGGGCGGGAACAGAAGTCTTC. Its protein product is CASVAGAGTEVF. The whole CDR3 protein is CASVAGAGTEVFF.

The table lists this clone with a count of one. These gene names are mouse names. The sequenced fragment ends 1 residue before the CDR3 boundary, so the rest is inferred from the germline J gene. The V call is TRBV13-1, the J call TRBJ2-3; the match to TRBD2 covers 8 bases. Trimming removed 1 base from V and 6 bases from J; junction bases left unmatched: 1. This CDR3 region has 13 residues. Looked up from germline, CDR1 is NSHNY and CDR2 is SYGAGN. The CDR3 loop reads CASSDPGGETLYF. CDR3 bases read: TGTGCCAGCAGTGATCCTGGGGGGGAAACGCTGTAT.

This clone was counted between two and nine times. These gene names are mouse names. The sequence runs out 1 residue before the end of the CDR3; the remainder is reconstructed from the germline J gene. This chain connects TRBV13-2 to TRBJ2-7; TRBD2 matches 11 bases. Germline CDR1 reads NNHNN; CDR2 reads SYGAGS (reference sequence). V shed 2 bases and J 2 bases; nucleotides not matched to a gene: 3. This CDR3 spans 15 amino acids. This CDR3 is CASGDHWGGAYEQYF. The covered CDR3 bases are TGTGCCAGCGGTGACCACTGGGGGGGCGCCTATGAACAGTAC.

Concerning this clone itself: Genes here carry mouse names. Read data end 1 residue before the CDR3 end; the end is taken from the germline J gene. The gene calls are TRBV15 and TRBJ2-3; no reliable D call. Germline CDR1 and CDR2: SGHND and FRSKSL. V gave up 7 bases and J gave up 0 bases, with 5 bases separating them. The CDR3 extends over 12 amino acids. The chain's CDR3 is CASITSAETLYF. Incomplete CDR3 DNA: TGTGCCAGCATCACTAGTGCAGAAACGCTGTAT.

This clone was seen a few times. Genes and germline come from the mouse. The sequenced fragment ends 1 residue before the CDR3 boundary, so the rest is inferred from the germline J gene. V gene TRBV16 combines with J gene TRBJ2-7; 11 bases fit TRBD1. The CDR3 totals 15 residues. Germline V CDR1 and CDR2: SGHSA, FRNQAP. Trimming cost V 3 bases and J 6 bases; bases outside gene matches: 7. The DNA read from the CDR3 is TGTGCAAGCAGCTTCCTCCGGACAGGGGGCAGTGAACAGTAC. Translation: CASSFLRTGGSEQY. In full, the CDR3 is CASSFLRTGGSEQYF.

For this clone: Gene names and germline match the mouse. The read finishes 1 residue shy of the CDR3 end, and the germline J gene is used to complete it. The chain recombines TRBV13-3 with TRBJ1-2, with a weak D call TRBD1 (5 bases). Trimming stripped 0 bases from V and 2 bases from J, with 8 bases between. There are 14 residues in the CDR3. Per germline, CDR1 NNHDY and CDR2 SYVADS. The CDR3 loop reads CASSDGRGNSDYTF. The CDR3 bases that were read are TGTGCCAGCAGTGATGGGAGGGGTAACTCCGACTACACC.

A word on this clone: Gene names refer to mouse genes. Read coverage stops 1 residue before the CDR3 terminus; the germline J gene supplies the remainder. The chain recombines TRBV16 with TRBJ1-1; D uncertain. The germline CDR1 and CDR2 sequences are SGHSA and FRNQAP. The V end was cut by 6 bases, the J end by 1 base, with 6 bases between. The CDR3 covers 12 residues. CDR3 DNA, as far as it was read: TGTGCAAGCAGAAACAGGAACACAGAAGTCTTC. Its translation: CASRNRNTEVF. The full CDR3 sequence reads CASRNRNTEVFF.

Of note for this clone: Gene names are mouse gene names. The read stops 1 residue short of the end of the CDR3; the missing end is completed from the germline J gene. The chain recombines TRBV2 with TRBJ2-2; TRBD2 agrees at 11 bases. This CDR3 has 18 residues. J gave up 1 base and V 4 bases, and 8 bases lay outside the gene matches. Germline lookup yields CDR1 LGHNA and CDR2 YSYQKL. CDR3 sequence: CASSRGRDWGINTGQLYF. The CDR3 DNA, read in part, is TGTGCCAGCAGCCGAGGAAGGGACTGGGGGATAAACACCGGGCAGCTCTAC.

A remark on this clone: Germline and genes here are mouse. The CDR3 goes on 1 residue after the read ends, and that part is filled in from the germline J gene. The rearrangement uses TRBV20 and TRBJ1-1, with TRBD1 as a possible D gene (6 bases). Looked up from germline, CDR1 is GFQATS and CDR2 is STVNSAI. The CDR3 totals 13 residues. Trimming shortened V by 2 bases and J by 4 bases, and 11 bases separated the two germline ends. CDR3 in amino acids: CGARNRVGTEVFF. CDR3 DNA (partial): TGTGGTGCTAGGAACAGGGTGGGCACAGAAGTCTTC.